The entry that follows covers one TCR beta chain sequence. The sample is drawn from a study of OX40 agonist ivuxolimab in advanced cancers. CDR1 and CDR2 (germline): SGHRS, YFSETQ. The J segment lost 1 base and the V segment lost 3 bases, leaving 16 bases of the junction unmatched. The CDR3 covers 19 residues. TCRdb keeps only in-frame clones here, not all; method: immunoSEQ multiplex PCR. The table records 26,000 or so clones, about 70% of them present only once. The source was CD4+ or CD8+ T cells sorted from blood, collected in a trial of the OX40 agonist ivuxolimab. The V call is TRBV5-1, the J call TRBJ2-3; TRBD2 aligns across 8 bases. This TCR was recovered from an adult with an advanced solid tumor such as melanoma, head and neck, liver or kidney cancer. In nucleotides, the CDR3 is TGCGCCAGCAGCTCCCAGGGGTACTTCGGGGGGGCCGGCACAGATACGCAGTATTTT. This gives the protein CASSSQGYFGGAGTDTQYF.